What follows are 18 T cell receptor beta chains derived from one specimen sequenced in a study of blood T cell repertoires in COVID-19. The protocol was immunoSEQ multiplex PCR, while the TCRdb copy is restricted to in-frame clones and leaves out a portion. The sample shows about 15,000 clones, approximately 73% of them seen only once. Specimen: peripheral blood. Receptors originate from a man in his 70s with acute or convalescent COVID-19.

V gene TRBV5-5 combines with J gene TRBJ2-1, with TRBD2 identical over 14 bases. J gave up 8 bases and V 1 base, and 2 bases lay outside the gene matches. There are 15 residues in the CDR3. Per germline, CDR1 SGHKS and CDR2 YYEKEE (reference sequence). The CDR3 DNA sequence: TGTGCCAGCAGCTTGTTGGGACTAGCGGGAGATGAGCAGTTCTTC. This codes for CASSLLGLAGDEQFF.

The sample holds one count of this clone. The V call is TRBV5-1, the J call TRBJ1-2; tentative D call: TRBD1 (6 bases). This CDR3 has 13 amino acids. V was cut by 4 bases and J by 1 base, with 8 bases left in between. The V gene's germline CDR1 is SGHRS and CDR2 YFSETQ. CDR3 DNA sequence: TGCGCCAGCAGCGTGGACAGTAACTATGGCTACACCTTC. This gives the protein CASSVDSNYGYTF.

The chain links TRBV7-8 to TRBJ1-1; no clear D. The germline V and J ends were trimmed by 1 base and 1 base, with 10 bases remaining between them. Germline V gene sequence: CDR1 SGHVS, CDR2 FQNEAQ. The CDR3 contains 15 residues. Here the CDR3 DNA reads TGTGCCAGCAGCTTAGGGGCAGCGGCGAACACTGAAGCTTTCTTT. Its protein product is CASSLGAAANTEAFF. The full variable domain, completed using reference TRBV7-8 and TRBJ1-1, is GAGVSQSPRYKVAKRGQDVALRCDPISGHVSLFWYQQALGQGPEFLTYFQNEAQLDKSGLPSDRFFAERPEGSVSTLKIQRTQQEDSAVYLCASSLGAAANTEAFFGQGTRLTVV.

This rearrangement joins TRBV19 to TRBJ1-1; D remains ambiguous. The CDR3 extends over 14 amino acids. V was cut by 10 bases and J by 0 bases, with 15 bases left in between. Per germline, CDR1 LNHDA and CDR2 SQIVND (reference sequence). Here the CDR3 DNA reads TGTGCCACCTCTAGAAGCCTATTGAACACTGAAGCTTTCTTT. It specifies CATSRSLLNTEAFF. The entire variable domain, with the rest obtained from reference TRBV19 and TRBJ1-1, is as follows: DGGITQSPKYLFRKEGQNVTLSCEQNLNHDAMYWYRQDPGQGLRLIYYSQIVNDFQKGDIAEGYSVSREKKESFPLTVTSAQKNPTAFYLCATSRSLLNTEAFFGQGTRLTVV.

The gene calls are TRBV29-1 and TRBJ1-5, with TRBD1 matching over 9 bases. There are 15 residues in the CDR3. Germline values: CDR1 SQVTM, CDR2 ANQGSEA. V was pared by 4 bases and J by 3 bases, with 7 bases of the junction left unmatched. CDR3 sequence: CSVAPGQGPNQPQHF. The CDR3 DNA reads TGCAGCGTTGCCCCGGGACAGGGCCCCAATCAGCCCCAGCATTTT. The variable domain in full, with the rest retrieved from reference TRBV29-1 and TRBJ1-5, is SAVISQKPSRDICQRGTSLTIQCQVDSQVTMMFWYRQQPGQSLTLIATANQGSEATYESGFVIDKFPISRPNLTFSTLTVSNMSPEDSSIYLCSVAPGQGPNQPQHFGDGTRLSIL.

CDR3 amino acids: CASRFTGSGNTIYF. In nucleotides, the CDR3 is TGTGCCAGTAGATTCACCGGTTCTGGAAACACCATATATTTT. The chain carries TRBV19 and TRBJ1-3, with D hard to call. CDR1 LNHDA and CDR2 SQIVND come from the germline V gene (reference sequence). Between the trimmed V and J ends, which lost 6 bases and 1 base, there was a span of 10 bases. CDR3 length: 14 residues.

By share of the sample, this clone is medium-sized. The chain is built from TRBV4-3 and TRBJ1-2; D uncertain. Trimming removed 0 bases at V and 5 bases at J, with 13 bases between. CDR1 is LGHNA and CDR2 is YSLEER in the germline V gene. This CDR3 spans 15 amino acids. The CDR3 region has the DNA TGCGCCAGCAGCCAAGATATCGGGGTCCAATATGGCTACACCTTC. Translated, it gives CASSQDIGVQYGYTF.

The CDR3 is CASSPDSTGVDEQYF. Here the CDR3 DNA reads TGTGCCAGCAGCCCTGACAGCACGGGCGTGGACGAGCAGTACTTC. The chain employs TRBV5-4 and TRBJ2-7, with a weak D call TRBD1 (5 bases). With 4 bases removed from V and 5 bases from J, the gap between germline ends came to 19 bases. The CDR3 covers 15 residues. The V gene's germline CDR1 is SGHNT and CDR2 YYREEE (reference sequence). The full variable domain, completed using reference TRBV5-4 and TRBJ2-7, is ETGVTQSPTHLIKTRGQQVTLRCSSQSGHNTVSWYQQALGQGPQFIFQYYREEENGRGNFPPRFSGLQFPNYSSELNVNALELDDSALYLCASSPDSTGVDEQYFGPGTRLTVT.

This clone is categorized as medium-sized. The gene calls are TRBV4-3 and TRBJ2-3; 7 bases match TRBD1. CDR1 and CDR2 from the germline V gene are LGHNA and YSLEER. This CDR3 contains 14 residues. V shed 4 bases and J 5 bases; nucleotides not matched to a gene: 6. Here the CDR3 DNA reads TGCGCCAGCAGCCCCAGCTCAGGGGGAGATACGCAGTATTTT. Residues: CASSPSSGGDTQYF.

The V call is TRBV10-2, the J call TRBJ2-7; D possibly corresponds to TRBD2 (6 bases). This CDR3 has 13 amino acids. Trimming shortened V by 5 bases and J by 3 bases, and 11 bases separated the two germline ends. Germline-derived CDR1 and CDR2 are WSHSY and SAAADI. The CDR3: CASSPGGNYEQYF. The DNA for the CDR3 is TGCGCCAGCAGTCCCGGGGGAAACTACGAGCAGTACTTC.

The chain links TRBV30 to TRBJ1-1, with TRBD1 as a possible D gene (6 bases). This CDR3 is built from 14 residues. Trimming stripped 5 bases from V and 3 bases from J, with 16 bases between. From germline, CDR1 is GTSNPN and CDR2 SVGIG (reference sequence). CDR3 DNA: TGTGCCTGGTCTACAGGGAGAAGGGACACTGAAGCTTTCTTT. Translation: CAWSTGRRDTEAFF.

This clone showed up just once. The chain combines TRBV27 with TRBJ2-7; 8 positions match TRBD1. Germline CDR1 MNHEY, CDR2 SMNVEV (reference sequence). The CDR3 covers 14 residues. V lost 4 bases, J lost 8 bases, and 10 bases stayed unmatched. In DNA form, the CDR3 reads TGTGCCAGCAGTTACCAGGGGGCGATTAGACAGCAGTACTTC. It is translated as CASSYQGAIRQQYF.

This clone turned up a few times. The rearrangement uses TRBV19 and TRBJ2-6; no firm D call. V gave up 7 bases and J gave up 0 bases, with 13 bases separating them. Per the germline V gene, CDR1 is LNHDA and CDR2 is SQIVND (reference sequence). The CDR3 loop spans 16 amino acids. The CDR3 DNA reads as TGTGCCAGTAACCTAGGATGGGTCTCTGGGGCCAACGTCCTGACTTTC. Residues: CASNLGWVSGANVLTF.

This clone appeared a single time. This chain joins TRBV15 and TRBJ2-1; 8 bases fit TRBD2. The CDR3 runs 14 residues. Germline V gene sequence: CDR1 LNHNV, CDR2 YYDKDF (reference sequence). Germline trimming cut 8 bases from V and 8 bases from J; bases unmatched to any gene: 11. The CDR3, as DNA: TGTGCCACCTCCATGGCTAGCGGGTACGATGAGCAGTTCTTC. Translated: CATSMASGYDEQFF.

V usage is TRBV6-5 and J usage is TRBJ2-7; maybe TRBD2 (5 bases). The CDR3 spans 14 residues. Per the germline V gene, CDR1 is MNHEY and CDR2 is SVGAGI. The V end lost 6 bases, the J end lost 4 bases, and 16 bases lay between the germline ends. For the CDR3, the DNA is TGTGCCAGCAGGAGACACGAGGGCCGTTACGAGCAGTACTTC. Protein product: CASRRHEGRYEQYF.

This clone was recorded a few times. This sequence joins TRBV11-2 and TRBJ1-2; D is ambiguous. The CDR3 consists of 14 residues. The V end lost 1 base, the J end lost 5 bases, and 11 bases lay between the germline ends. Germline CDR1 is SGHAT and CDR2 is FQNNGV. CDR3 sequence reads: CASSLVRMSYGYTF. The CDR3 bases are TGTGCCAGCAGCTTAGTCAGGATGAGTTATGGCTACACCTTC. The full variable domain, completed using reference TRBV11-2 and TRBJ1-2, is EAGVAQSPRYKIIEKRQSVAFWCNPISGHATLYWYQQILGQGPKLLIQFQNNGVVDDSQLPKDRFSAERLKGVDSTLKIQPAKLEDSAVYLCASSLVRMSYGYTFGSGTRLTVV.

This chain joins TRBV28 and TRBJ2-7, with D unresolved. V lost 6 bases and J 3 bases, leaving 6 bases between the germline ends. The germline V gene has CDR1 MDHEN and CDR2 SYDVKM. The CDR3 is made up of 11 amino acids. The CDR3 DNA is TGTGCCAGCAGCTATTACTACGAGCAGTACTTC. This gives the protein CASSYYYEQYF.

V and J are TRBV12-3 or TRBV12-4 and TRBJ2-3; D remains unclear. The germline V and J ends were trimmed by 7 bases and 4 bases, with 12 bases remaining between them. The CDR3 spans 13 residues. The CDR3, as DNA: TGTGCCAGCACTATAATGAGCCCAGATACGCAGTATTTT. It specifies CASTIMSPDTQYF.